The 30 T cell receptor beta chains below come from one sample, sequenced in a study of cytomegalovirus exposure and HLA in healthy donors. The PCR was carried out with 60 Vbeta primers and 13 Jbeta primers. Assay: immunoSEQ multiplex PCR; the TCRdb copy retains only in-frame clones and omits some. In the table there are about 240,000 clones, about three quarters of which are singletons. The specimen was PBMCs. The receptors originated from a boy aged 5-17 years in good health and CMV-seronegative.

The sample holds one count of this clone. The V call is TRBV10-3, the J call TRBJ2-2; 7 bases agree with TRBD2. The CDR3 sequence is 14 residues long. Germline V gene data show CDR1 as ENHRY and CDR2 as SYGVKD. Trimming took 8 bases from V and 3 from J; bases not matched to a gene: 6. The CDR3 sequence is CAIGREGYTGELFF. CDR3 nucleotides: TGTGCCATCGGGAGGGAGGGATACACCGGGGAGCTGTTTTTT.

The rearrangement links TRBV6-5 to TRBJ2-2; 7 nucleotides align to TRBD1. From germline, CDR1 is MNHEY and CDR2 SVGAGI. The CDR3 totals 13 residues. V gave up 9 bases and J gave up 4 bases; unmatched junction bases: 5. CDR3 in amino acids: CASYRGSTGELFF. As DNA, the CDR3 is TGTGCCAGTTACAGGGGAAGCACCGGGGAGCTGTTTTTT.

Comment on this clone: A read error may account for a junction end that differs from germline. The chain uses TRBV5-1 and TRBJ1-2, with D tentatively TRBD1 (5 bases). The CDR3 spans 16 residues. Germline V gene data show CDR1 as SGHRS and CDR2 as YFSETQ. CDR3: CASSSNGGGNNYGYPF. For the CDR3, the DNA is TGCGCCAGCAGTTCCAACGGCGGGGGGAATAACTATGGCTACCCCTTC.

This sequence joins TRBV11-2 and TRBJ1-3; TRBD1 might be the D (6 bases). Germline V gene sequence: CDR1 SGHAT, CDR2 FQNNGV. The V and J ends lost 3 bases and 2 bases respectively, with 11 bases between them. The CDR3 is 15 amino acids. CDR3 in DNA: TGTGCCAGCAGCTTGGGGGCGACCCCTGGAAACACCATATATTTT. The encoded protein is CASSLGATPGNTIYF.

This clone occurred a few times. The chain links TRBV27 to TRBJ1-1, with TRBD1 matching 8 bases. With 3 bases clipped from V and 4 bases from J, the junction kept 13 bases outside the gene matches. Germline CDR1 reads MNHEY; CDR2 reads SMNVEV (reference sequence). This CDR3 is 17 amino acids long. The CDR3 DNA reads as TGTGCCAGCAGTTTCAGTTCTCCGACAGGGGTGCCCACTGAAGCTTTCTTT. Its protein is CASSFSSPTGVPTEAFF.

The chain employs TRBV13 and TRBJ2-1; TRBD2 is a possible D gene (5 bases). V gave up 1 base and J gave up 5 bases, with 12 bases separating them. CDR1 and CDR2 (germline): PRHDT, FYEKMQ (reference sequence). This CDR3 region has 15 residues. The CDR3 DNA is TGTGCCAGCAGCTTAGCTACTAGAAATAACAATGAGCAGTTCTTC. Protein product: CASSLATRNNNEQFF.

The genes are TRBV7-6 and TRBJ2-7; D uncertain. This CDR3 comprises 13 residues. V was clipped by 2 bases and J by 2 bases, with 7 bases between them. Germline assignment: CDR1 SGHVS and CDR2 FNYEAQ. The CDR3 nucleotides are TGTGCCAGCAGCTTATTTCAGGCCTACGAGCAGTACTTC. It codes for CASSLFQAYEQYF.

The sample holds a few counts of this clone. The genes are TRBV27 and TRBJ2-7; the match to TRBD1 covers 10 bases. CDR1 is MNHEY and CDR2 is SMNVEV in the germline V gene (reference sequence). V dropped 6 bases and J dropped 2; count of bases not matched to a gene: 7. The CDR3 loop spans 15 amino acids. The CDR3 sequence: CASSRPGTGAYEQYF. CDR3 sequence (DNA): TGTGCCAGCAGCAGACCCGGGACAGGGGCCTACGAGCAGTACTTC.

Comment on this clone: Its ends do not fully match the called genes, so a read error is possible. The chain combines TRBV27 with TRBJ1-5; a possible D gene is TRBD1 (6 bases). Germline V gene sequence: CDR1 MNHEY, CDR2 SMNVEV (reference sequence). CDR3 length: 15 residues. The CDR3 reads CASSLVGGLKQLQHF. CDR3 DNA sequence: TGTGCCAGCAGTTTAGTCGGGGGGCTCAAGCAGCTCCAGCATTTT.

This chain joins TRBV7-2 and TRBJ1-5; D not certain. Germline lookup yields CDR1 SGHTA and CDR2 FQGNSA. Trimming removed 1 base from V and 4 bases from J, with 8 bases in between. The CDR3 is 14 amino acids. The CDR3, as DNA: TGTGCCAGCAGCTTAGTACAGAATAATCAGCCCCAGCATTTT. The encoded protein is CASSLVQNNQPQHF.

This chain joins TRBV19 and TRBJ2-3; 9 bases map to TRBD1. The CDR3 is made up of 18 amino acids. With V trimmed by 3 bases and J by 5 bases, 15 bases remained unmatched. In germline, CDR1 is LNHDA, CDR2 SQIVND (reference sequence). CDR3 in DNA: TGTGCCAGTAGTATTTTGGGACAGGGAAGCGGGCTCGGAGATACGCAGTATTTT. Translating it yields CASSILGQGSGLGDTQYF.

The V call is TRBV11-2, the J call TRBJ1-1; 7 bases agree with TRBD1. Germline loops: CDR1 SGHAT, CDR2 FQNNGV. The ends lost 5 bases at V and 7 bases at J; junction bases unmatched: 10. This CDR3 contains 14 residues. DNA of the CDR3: TGTGCCAGCAGCCCACATCTGACAGGGTATGAAGCTTTCTTT. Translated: CASSPHLTGYEAFF.

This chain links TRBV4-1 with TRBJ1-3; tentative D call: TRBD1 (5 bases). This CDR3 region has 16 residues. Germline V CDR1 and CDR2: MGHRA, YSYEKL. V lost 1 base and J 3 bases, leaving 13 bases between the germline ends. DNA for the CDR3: TGCGCCAGCAGCCAAGCCTCTTCAGGGTATGGAAACACCATATATTTT. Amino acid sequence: CASSQASSGYGNTIYF.

The CDR3 nucleotides are TGTGCCAGCAGCTTTACAGGAGCGGGAGGGCCCGAGACCCAGTACTTC. As protein: CASSFTGAGGPETQYF. This chain uses TRBV7-9 with TRBJ2-5, with 10 bases matching TRBD2. Germline lookup yields CDR1 SEHNR and CDR2 FQNEAQ (reference sequence). The trim removed 3 bases at V and 5 bases at J, leaving 9 bases unmatched. The CDR3 is 16 residues long.

This CDR3 reads CAWTRDRVAGELFF. For the CDR3, the DNA is TGTGCCTGGACCCGGGACAGGGTCGCCGGGGAGCTGTTTTTT. The rearrangement uses TRBV30 and TRBJ2-2; 9 bases are shared with TRBD1. CDR1 is GTSNPN and CDR2 is SVGIG in the germline V gene (reference sequence). This CDR3 region has 14 residues. With V trimmed by 4 bases and J by 6 bases, 6 bases remained unmatched.

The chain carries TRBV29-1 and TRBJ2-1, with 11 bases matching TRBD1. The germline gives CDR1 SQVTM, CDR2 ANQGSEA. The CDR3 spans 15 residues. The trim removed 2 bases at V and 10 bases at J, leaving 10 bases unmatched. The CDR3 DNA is TGCAGCGTTGAACGGACAGGGGGCCTCGCCGAAGAGCAGTTCTTC. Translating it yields CSVERTGGLAEEQFF.

DNA of the CDR3: TGTGCCAGCAGCTTCGACAGCACGAACACTGAAGCTTTCTTT. This codes for CASSFDSTNTEAFF. The chain uses TRBV11-3 and TRBJ1-1, with D possibly matching TRBD1 (5 bases). V was clipped by 3 bases and J by 1 base, with 9 bases between them. Germline CDR1 SGHNT, CDR2 YENEEA. The length of the CDR3 is 14 residues.

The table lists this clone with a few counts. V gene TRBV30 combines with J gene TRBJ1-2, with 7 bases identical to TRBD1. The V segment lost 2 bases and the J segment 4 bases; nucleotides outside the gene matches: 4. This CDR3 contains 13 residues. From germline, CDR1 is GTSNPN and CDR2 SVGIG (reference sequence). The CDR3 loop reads CAWSIYRGYGYTF. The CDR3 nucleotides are TGTGCCTGGAGTATCTACAGGGGCTATGGCTACACCTTC.

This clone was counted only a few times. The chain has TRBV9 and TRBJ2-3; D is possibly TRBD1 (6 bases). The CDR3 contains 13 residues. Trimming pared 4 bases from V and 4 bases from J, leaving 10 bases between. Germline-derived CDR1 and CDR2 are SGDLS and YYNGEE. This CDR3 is CASSIGTPDTQYF. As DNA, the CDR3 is TGTGCCAGCAGCATCGGGACACCAGATACGCAGTATTTT.

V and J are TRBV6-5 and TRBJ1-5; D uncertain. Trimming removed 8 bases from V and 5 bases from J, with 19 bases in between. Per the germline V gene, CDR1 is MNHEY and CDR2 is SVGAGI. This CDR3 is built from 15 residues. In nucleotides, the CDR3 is TGTGCCAGCCACCCGGGGAAATTTTCGTATCAGCCCCAGCATTTT. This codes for CASHPGKFSYQPQHF.

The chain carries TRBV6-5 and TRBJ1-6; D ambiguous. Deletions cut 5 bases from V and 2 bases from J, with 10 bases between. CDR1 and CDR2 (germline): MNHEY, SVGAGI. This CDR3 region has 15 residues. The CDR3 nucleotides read TGTGCCAGCAGTCCACGCGGTACCTATAATTCACCCCTCCACTTT. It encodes CASSPRGTYNSPLHF.

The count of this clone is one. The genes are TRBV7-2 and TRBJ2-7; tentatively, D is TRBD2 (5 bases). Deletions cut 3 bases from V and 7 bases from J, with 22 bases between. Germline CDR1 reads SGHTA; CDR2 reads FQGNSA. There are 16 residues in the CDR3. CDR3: CASSFSLASPSTEQYF. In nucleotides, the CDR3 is TGTGCCAGCAGCTTTTCTTTGGCTAGCCCCTCTACGGAGCAGTACTTC. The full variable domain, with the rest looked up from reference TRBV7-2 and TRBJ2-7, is GAGVSQSPSNKVTEKGKDVELRCDPISGHTALYWYRQSLGQGLEFLIYFQGNSAPDKSGLPSDRFSAERTGGSVSTLTIQRTQQEDSAVYLCASSFSLASPSTEQYFGPGTRLTVT.

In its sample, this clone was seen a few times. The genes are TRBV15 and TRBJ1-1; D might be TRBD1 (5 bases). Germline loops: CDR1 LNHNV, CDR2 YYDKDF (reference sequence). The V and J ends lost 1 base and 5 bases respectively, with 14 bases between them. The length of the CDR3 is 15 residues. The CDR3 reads CATSRVGGGRTEAFF. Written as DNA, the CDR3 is TGTGCCACCAGCAGAGTGGGCGGGGGTCGAACTGAAGCTTTCTTT. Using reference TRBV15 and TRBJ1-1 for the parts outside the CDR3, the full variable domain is DAMVIQNPRYQVTQFGKPVTLSCSQTLNHNVMYWYQQKSSQAPKLLFHYYDKDFNNEADTPDNFQSRRPNTSFCFLDIRSPGLGDTAMYLCATSRVGGGRTEAFFGQGTRLTVV.

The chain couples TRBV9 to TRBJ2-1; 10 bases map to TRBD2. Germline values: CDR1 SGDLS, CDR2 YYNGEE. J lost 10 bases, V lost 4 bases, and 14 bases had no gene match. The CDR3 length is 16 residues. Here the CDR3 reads CASSSQTSGVPVEQFF. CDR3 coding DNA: TGTGCCAGCAGCTCCCAAACTAGCGGGGTACCGGTAGAGCAGTTCTTC.

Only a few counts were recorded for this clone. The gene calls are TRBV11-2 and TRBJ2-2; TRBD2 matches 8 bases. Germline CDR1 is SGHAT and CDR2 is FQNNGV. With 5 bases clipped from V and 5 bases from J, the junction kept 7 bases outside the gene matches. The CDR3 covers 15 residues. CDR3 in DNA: TGTGCCAGCAGCCCTACCGGGAGGGGAACCGGGGAGCTGTTTTTT. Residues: CASSPTGRGTGELFF. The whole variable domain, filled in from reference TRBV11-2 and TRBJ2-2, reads EAGVAQSPRYKIIEKRQSVAFWCNPISGHATLYWYQQILGQGPKLLIQFQNNGVVDDSQLPKDRFSAERLKGVDSTLKIQPAKLEDSAVYLCASSPTGRGTGELFFGEGSRLTVL.

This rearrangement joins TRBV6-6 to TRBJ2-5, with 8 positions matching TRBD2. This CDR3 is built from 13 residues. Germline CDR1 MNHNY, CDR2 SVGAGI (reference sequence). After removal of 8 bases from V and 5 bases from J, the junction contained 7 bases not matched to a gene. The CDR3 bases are TGTGCCAGCCAAGCGGGGGCAAAGGAGACCCAGTACTTC. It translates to CASQAGAKETQYF.

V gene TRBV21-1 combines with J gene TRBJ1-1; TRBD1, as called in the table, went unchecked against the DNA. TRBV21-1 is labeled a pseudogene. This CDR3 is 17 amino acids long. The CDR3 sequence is CASSKDKGAHPNTEAFF. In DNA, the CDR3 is TGTGCCAGCAGCAAAGATAAGGGGGCGCATCCCAACACTGAAGCTTTCTTT.

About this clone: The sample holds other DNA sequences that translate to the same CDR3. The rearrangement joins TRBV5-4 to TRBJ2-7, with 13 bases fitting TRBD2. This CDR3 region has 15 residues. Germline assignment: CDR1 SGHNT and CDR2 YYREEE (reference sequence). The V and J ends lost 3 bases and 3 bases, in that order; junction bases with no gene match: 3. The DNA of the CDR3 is TGTGCCAGCAGCTCCCGGACTAGCGGGAGCTACGAGCAGTACTTC. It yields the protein CASSSRTSGSYEQYF.

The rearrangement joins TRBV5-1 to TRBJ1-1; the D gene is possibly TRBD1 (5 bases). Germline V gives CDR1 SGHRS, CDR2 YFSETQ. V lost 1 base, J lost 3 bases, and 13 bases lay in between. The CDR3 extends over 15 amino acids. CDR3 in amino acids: CASSLTGPGDTEAFF. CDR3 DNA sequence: TGCGCCAGCAGCTTGACAGGCCCCGGAGACACTGAAGCTTTCTTT.

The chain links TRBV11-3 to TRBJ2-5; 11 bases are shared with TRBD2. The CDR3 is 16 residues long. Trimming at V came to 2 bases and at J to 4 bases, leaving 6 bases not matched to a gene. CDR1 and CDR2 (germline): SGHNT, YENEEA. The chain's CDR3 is CASSLRASGRSETQYF. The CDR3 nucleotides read TGTGCCAGCAGCTTAAGGGCTAGCGGGAGGTCAGAGACCCAGTACTTC.